Detailed here is one TCR beta chain. Germline CDR1 is SGHAT and CDR2 is FQNNGV. V was pared by 2 bases and J by 5 bases, with 9 bases of the junction left unmatched. The CDR3 has 16 amino acids. The healthy adult donors were HIV-negative and reported no recent acute infections or vaccinations. There were only Caucasian adults among the donors, and all lived in Nashville, Tennessee. These data come from a study of shared clonotypes between healthy human individuals. Original processing methods: ImmunoSEQ output held junction-only sequences without quality scores, so filtering differed. TCRdb's copy holds only in-frame clones and misses some; the assay was immunoSEQ multiplex PCR. V and J calls and clone size follow that table, whereas D and trimming were derived from the DNA. The table includes about 490,000 clones, around 80% detected once.

What was sequenced was PBMCs. The chain recombines TRBV11-2 with TRBJ2-7; 10 nucleotides align to TRBD2. The receptor was derived from a woman between 35 and 50 years old in good health. Some clones in this sample may be carry-over from other donors' samples. The CDR3, as DNA: TGTGCCAGCAGCTTAAATGTAGGGCTAGCGGGAGACGAGCAGTACTTC. The encoded protein is CASSLNVGLAGDEQYF.